One sample yielded the 22 T cell receptor beta chains listed below, sequenced in a study of identical twins. A single record per CDR3 protein comes from TCRdb applying MiXCR to the 5' RACE reads. The table includes 750,000 to 950,000 distinct CDR3 sequences, 12% detected once. The data were also submitted as part of a second study, on yellow fever vaccine responses in identical twins.

The sequenced material came from PBMCs. Receptors originate from a woman aged 18-30 years in good health.

The CDR3 DNA is TGTGCCAGCAGTGGTAAAGGGGCACAGTTCTTC. The encoded protein is CASSGKGAQFF. This chain links TRBV27 with TRBJ2-1; D is perhaps TRBD1 (5 bases). Per germline, CDR1 MNHEY and CDR2 SMNVEV (reference sequence). This CDR3 spans 11 amino acids. With 5 bases removed from V and 13 bases from J, the gap between germline ends came to 12 bases.

The chain joins TRBV7-9 to TRBJ2-5, with D tentatively TRBD2 (5 bases). CDR1 SEHNR and CDR2 FQNEAQ come from the germline V gene (reference sequence). The CDR3 sequence is 16 residues long. With 3 bases removed from V and 5 bases from J, the gap between germline ends came to 19 bases. Written as DNA, the CDR3 is TGTGCCAGCAGCTTGACTATTCTGACCGGTGGGGAGACCCAGTACTTC. This translates into CASSLTILTGGETQYF.

The chain couples TRBV12-3 or TRBV12-4 to TRBJ2-7; a weak D match, TRBD1 (6 bases). This CDR3 spans 12 amino acids. The germline V and J ends were trimmed by 2 bases and 5 bases, with 7 bases remaining between them. The CDR3 reads CASSLQGNEQYF. The CDR3 DNA reads as TGTGCCAGCAGTTTACAGGGGAACGAGCAGTACTTC.

This clonotype was detected only once. The J gene is TRBJ2-3, the V gene TRBV29-1; the D gene is possibly TRBD1 (6 bases). Trimming pared 5 bases from V and 4 bases from J, leaving 10 bases between. Germline-derived CDR1 and CDR2 are SQVTM and ANQGSEA. This CDR3 is 12 amino acids long. The CDR3 region has the DNA TGCAGCGTTAAGAGGGGGTCAGATACGCAGTATTTT. Translating it yields CSVKRGSDTQYF.

The CDR3 nucleotides read TGTGCCAGCAGCCAAGTTTGGGGTAGTAATAATTCACCCCTCCACTTT. As protein: CASSQVWGSNNSPLHF. The chain has TRBV3-1 and TRBJ1-6, with D unclear. The germline gives CDR1 LGHDT, CDR2 YNNKEL (reference sequence). With 1 base removed from V and 5 bases from J, the gap between germline ends came to 12 bases. The CDR3 sequence is 16 residues long.

The chain joins TRBV27 to TRBJ2-1, with a weak D call TRBD2 (6 bases). This CDR3 is 14 amino acids long. Trimming took 6 bases from V and 10 from J, leaving 19 bases between them. From germline, CDR1 is MNHEY and CDR2 SMNVEV (reference sequence). The CDR3 region is CASREGEAASEQFF. The CDR3 region has the DNA TGTGCCAGCAGGGAAGGGGAGGCCGCCTCGGAGCAGTTCTTC.

This chain joins TRBV20-1 and TRBJ2-3; TRBD1 agrees at 9 bases. The trim removed 7 bases at V and 1 base at J, leaving 9 bases unmatched. CDR3 length: 15 amino acids. Germline CDR1 and CDR2: DFQATT and SNEGSKA (reference sequence). CDR3 DNA: TGCAGTGTTTTGGGACAGGGTTCAGGCACAGATACGCAGTATTTT. Its translation is CSVLGQGSGTDTQYF.

This chain joins TRBV7-8 and TRBJ2-7; 8 nucleotides line up with TRBD2. Germline CDR1 and CDR2: SGHVS and FQNEAQ. V was pared by 6 bases and J by 0 bases, with 4 bases of the junction left unmatched. This CDR3 region has 14 residues. For the CDR3, the DNA is TGTGCCAGCAGTATTAGCGGGGTCTCCTACGAGCAGTACGTC. As protein: CASSISGVSYEQYV.

The rearrangement uses TRBV10-3 and TRBJ2-7, with 7 bases matching TRBD2. The CDR3 is 13 residues long. With V trimmed by 3 bases and J by 4 bases, 3 bases remained unmatched. In germline, CDR1 is ENHRY, CDR2 SYGVKD. CDR3: CAISETSAYEQYF. CDR3 DNA sequence: TGTGCCATCAGTGAAACTAGCGCGTACGAGCAGTACTTC.

This clonotype was seen at least ten times. The chain joins TRBV24-1 to TRBJ2-3, with D maybe TRBD2 (5 bases). Between the trimmed V and J ends, which lost 8 bases and 6 bases, there was a span of 8 bases. This CDR3 has 11 amino acids. CDR1 is KGHDR and CDR2 is SFDVKD in the germline V gene. Here the CDR3 DNA reads TGTGCCACCAATCGAGGGGATACGCAGTATTTT. It encodes CATNRGDTQYF.

This clonotype was seen repeatedly, ten times or more. In nucleotides, the CDR3 is TGTGCCAGCAGTCCCTACCCCGGCAGAGAGCACATTCAGTACTTC. Translation gives CASSPYPGREHIQYF. The chain recombines TRBV28 with TRBJ2-4; no reliable D call. The V gene lost 5 bases and the J gene lost 8 bases, with 19 bases spanning the gap. CDR1 is MDHEN, CDR2 SYDVKM, per germline. The CDR3 is made up of 15 amino acids. Full variable domain (rest looked up from reference TRBV28 and TRBJ2-4): DVKVTQSSRYLVKRTGEKVFLECVQDMDHENMFWYRQDPGLGLRLIYFSYDVKMKEKGDIPEGYSVSREKKERFSLILESASTNQTSMYLCASSPYPGREHIQYFGAGTRLSVL.

The chain uses TRBV12-3 or TRBV12-4 and TRBJ2-2, with 7 bases matching TRBD2. The CDR3 runs 15 residues. The junction had 7 bases not matched to a gene; V was cut back by 2 bases and J by 7 bases. CDR3 sequence (DNA): TGTGCCAGCAGTTTACAGCGGGGTGGGGTCGGGGAGCTGTTTTTT. Its translation: CASSLQRGGVGELFF.

This clonotype appeared a few times. This sequence joins TRBV5-1 and TRBJ2-6, with no clear D. The germline V and J ends were trimmed by 2 bases and 0 bases, with 12 bases remaining between them. This CDR3 spans 17 amino acids. CDR1 is SGHRS, CDR2 YFSETQ, per germline. The CDR3 sequence: CASSFSLQASGANVLTF. As DNA, the CDR3 is TGCGCCAGCAGCTTTTCCCTCCAAGCCTCTGGGGCCAACGTCCTGACTTTC.

The gene calls are TRBV7-2 and TRBJ2-7; weak D call: TRBD2 (6 bases). Germline-derived CDR1 and CDR2 are SGHTA and FQGNSA. Trimming removed 4 bases at V and 0 bases at J, with 10 bases between. This CDR3 has 14 amino acids. CDR3 sequence (DNA): TGTGCCAGCAGCTCCGGACTACTCTCCTACGAGCAGTACTTC. Its translation: CASSSGLLSYEQYF.

Remarks on this clonotype: The junction departs from the called germline gene at one end, perhaps through a read error. The V call is TRBV7-2, the J call TRBJ1-1, with unresolved D. This CDR3 region has 15 residues. From germline, CDR1 is SGHTA and CDR2 FQGNSA. The CDR3 protein is CSSSFPRTGNTEAFF. The CDR3 DNA follows: TGTTCCAGCAGCTTCCCTAGGACGGGAAACACTGAAGCTTTCTTT.

This chain links TRBV6-1 with TRBJ2-5; 10 bases are a match to TRBD1. The CDR3 loop spans 14 amino acids. Germline loops: CDR1 MNHNS, CDR2 SASEGT. Unmatched junction bases numbered 2, after V lost 3 bases and J lost 4 bases. This CDR3 is CASSETGGRETQYF. CDR3 in DNA: TGTGCCAGCAGTGAGACAGGGGGCAGAGAGACCCAGTACTTC.

This clonotype has a count of ten or more. The chain has TRBV7-9 and TRBJ1-2, with D perhaps TRBD1 (5 bases). This CDR3 contains 13 residues. Trimming took 3 bases from V and 8 from J, leaving 13 bases between them. Germline lookup yields CDR1 SEHNR and CDR2 FQNEAQ (reference sequence). The CDR3 bases are TGTGCCAGCAGCTTTGCCGGGGCAGGAGGCTACACCTTC. It specifies CASSFAGAGGYTF.

The sample holds a few counts of this clonotype. The chain couples TRBV4-1 to TRBJ1-4; D might be TRBD1 (6 bases). This CDR3 is 14 amino acids long. V was trimmed by 5 bases and J by 10 bases, leaving 17 bases between them. The germline CDR1 and CDR2 sequences are MGHRA and YSYEKL. The CDR3 region has the DNA TGCGCCAGCAGCTCCTTGTACAGGGAAGGAAAACTGTTTTTT. Its protein is CASSSLYREGKLFF.

The chain carries TRBV5-1 and TRBJ2-3, with 7 bases fitting TRBD2. The CDR3 is 17 amino acids. V lost 1 base and J lost 2; bases outside the gene matches: 10. CDR1 is SGHRS, CDR2 YFSETQ, per germline. CDR3 protein: CASSLKRLADYTDTQYF. As DNA, the CDR3 is TGCGCCAGCAGCTTGAAGAGGCTAGCGGACTACACAGATACGCAGTATTTT.

The V gene is TRBV7-8, the J gene TRBJ1-3; D is uncertain. Trimming took 5 bases from V and 3 from J, leaving 17 bases between them. CDR3 length: 16 amino acids. Germline V gene sequence: CDR1 SGHVS, CDR2 FQNEAQ. CDR3 in amino acids: CASSNGLTFSGNTIYF. CDR3 nucleotide sequence: TGTGCCAGCAGCAATGGACTGACCTTCAGTGGAAACACCATATATTTT.

This clonotype has ten or more counts. The chain has TRBV12-3 or TRBV12-4 and TRBJ2-1, with D tentatively TRBD1 (5 bases). V lost 5 bases to trimming and J lost 2 bases, with 7 bases between them. The CDR3 sequence is 13 residues long. Here the CDR3 DNA reads TGTGCCAGCAGTCGGACAACCTACAATGAGCAGTTCTTC. This encodes CASSRTTYNEQFF.

This chain connects TRBV28 to TRBJ2-7; the D gene is possibly TRBD1 (5 bases). The CDR3 is made up of 13 amino acids. CDR1 MDHEN and CDR2 SYDVKM come from the germline V gene. Trimming took off 8 bases at V and 5 bases at J, with 16 bases between the two ends. CDR3 residues: CASAINWGDEQYF. The CDR3, as DNA: TGTGCCAGCGCCATTAATTGGGGCGACGAGCAGTACTTC.